A single sample is the source of the 32 T cell receptor beta chains below, sequenced in a study of blood T cell repertoires in COVID-19. Some clones are missing from TCRdb's copy, which holds only in-frame ones; the method was immunoSEQ multiplex PCR. The sample carries some 71,000 clones, 90% recorded once. Sequenced input: peripheral blood. These receptors all stem from a woman under 30 with acute or convalescent COVID-19.

The CDR3 sequence is CASSITSAGTGDQPQHF. The CDR3 DNA is TGTGCCAGTAGTATAACATCGGCGGGGACAGGGGATCAGCCCCAGCATTTT. The chain couples TRBV19 to TRBJ1-5; the match to TRBD1 covers 10 bases. Losses at the gene ends were 2 bases for V and 5 bases for J; bases not matched to a gene: 9. This CDR3 has 17 amino acids. CDR1 and CDR2 (germline): LNHDA, SQIVND (reference sequence). Supplemented by reference TRBV19 and TRBJ1-5, the full variable domain reads DGGITQSPKYLFRKEGQNVTLSCEQNLNHDAMYWYRQDPGQGLRLIYYSQIVNDFQKGDIAEGYSVSREKKESFPLTVTSAQKNPTAFYLCASSITSAGTGDQPQHFGDGTRLSIL.

The table lists this clone with a count of one. The chain has TRBV7-2 and TRBJ2-7, with D uncertain. V was trimmed by 2 bases and J by 5 bases, leaving 13 bases between them. The V gene's germline CDR1 is SGHTA and CDR2 FQGNSA. The CDR3 totals 14 residues. The CDR3 sequence is CASSLTSATHEQYF. The DNA for the CDR3 is TGTGCCAGCAGCTTAACGTCCGCTACTCACGAGCAGTACTTC.

The chain couples TRBV3-1 (or the pseudogene TRBV3-2) to TRBJ2-1; possible D gene TRBD2, 5 bases. Trimming cost V 4 bases and J 7 bases, with 17 bases left between them. This CDR3 comprises 15 residues. Germline V gene lookup returns CDR1 LGHDT and CDR2 YNNKEL (reference sequence). This CDR3 is CASSRVRGEWNEQFF. CDR3 nucleotide sequence: TGTGCCAGCAGCCGAGTCCGGGGAGAATGGAATGAGCAGTTCTTC.

This clone was observed once. CDR3 sequence (DNA): TGTGCCAGCAGCTTAACCATGGGGACAGTATCCAATGAGCAGTTCTTC. This gives the protein CASSLTMGTVSNEQFF. The chain carries TRBV7-2 and TRBJ2-1, with 7 bases lining up with TRBD1. Germline loops: CDR1 SGHTA, CDR2 FQGNSA. The ends lost 2 bases at V and 6 bases at J; junction bases unmatched: 10. This CDR3 has 16 residues. The entire variable domain, with the rest obtained from reference TRBV7-2 and TRBJ2-1, is as follows: GAGVSQSPSNKVTEKGKDVELRCDPISGHTALYWYRQSLGQGLEFLIYFQGNSAPDKSGLPSDRFSAERTGGSVSTLTIQRTQQEDSAVYLCASSLTMGTVSNEQFFGPGTRLTVL.

The J gene is TRBJ1-5, the V gene TRBV6-4, with 10 bases matching TRBD1. Trimming took 6 bases from V and 4 from J; bases not matched to a gene: 12. CDR3 length: 17 residues. The germline gives CDR1 MRHNA, CDR2 SNTAGT. The CDR3 here is CASRGDRGPVSNQPQHF. The CDR3, as DNA: TGTGCCAGCAGGGGGGACAGGGGCCCAGTATCAAATCAGCCCCAGCATTTT.

CDR3 in DNA: TGCGCCAGCAGCACCTGGACAGGGGCGACTGAAGCTTTCTTT. Protein: CASSTWTGATEAFF. The chain has TRBV5-1 and TRBJ1-1, with 9 bases aligning to TRBD1. CDR3 length equals 14 residues. The J segment lost 5 bases and the V segment lost 4 bases, leaving 6 bases of the junction unmatched. In germline, CDR1 is SGHRS, CDR2 YFSETQ.

The rearrangement uses TRBV6-5 and TRBJ2-3, with 8 bases aligning to TRBD2. V shed 8 bases, J shed 2 bases, and the junction held 3 bases outside the gene matches. Germline V CDR1 and CDR2: MNHEY, SVGAGI. The CDR3 has 13 residues. For the CDR3, the DNA is TGTGCCAGCTGGGGACTAGTCACAGATACGCAGTATTTT. It translates to CASWGLVTDTQYF.

The chain combines TRBV11-2 with TRBJ1-6, with TRBD1 matching 9 bases. The V gene end was trimmed by 4 bases and the J gene end by 8 bases; junction bases not matched to a gene: 3. This CDR3 has 14 amino acids. Germline V CDR1 and CDR2: SGHAT, FQNNGV. The CDR3 loop is CASSSGQGHSPLHF. CDR3 bases: TGTGCCAGCAGCTCGGGACAGGGTCATTCACCCCTCCACTTT.

The gene calls are TRBV6-5 and TRBJ1-5, with TRBD1 matching over 7 bases. V shed 6 bases and J 3 bases; nucleotides not matched to a gene: 5. The germline V gene has CDR1 MNHEY and CDR2 SVGAGI. CDR3 length: 14 amino acids. The CDR3 DNA is TGTGCCAGCAGGACGACAGGGCTCAATCAGCCCCAGCATTTT. Protein product: CASRTTGLNQPQHF.

CDR3 protein: CASSLRQSTNEKLFF. The CDR3 DNA reads as TGTGCCAGCAGCTTGAGACAGTCAACTAATGAAAAACTGTTTTTT. The chain links TRBV7-6 to TRBJ1-4; TRBD1 might be the D (5 bases). Germline V CDR1 and CDR2: SGHVS, FNYEAQ. The CDR3 runs to 15 residues. V shed 3 bases and J shed 0 bases, with 8 bases lying between them.

The chain uses TRBV12-3 or TRBV12-4 and TRBJ1-2; D uncertain. Trimming removed 1 base at V and 6 bases at J, with 9 bases between. CDR3 length: 13 residues. The CDR3 loop reads CASSLGEGNGYTF. For the CDR3, the DNA is TGTGCCAGCAGTTTAGGTGAGGGTAATGGCTACACCTTC.

This clone was counted a single time. The chain couples TRBV5-4 to TRBJ1-2, with 9 positions matching TRBD1. The J segment lost 5 bases and the V segment lost 3 bases, leaving 11 bases of the junction unmatched. This CDR3 has 16 amino acids. Germline lookup yields CDR1 SGHNT and CDR2 YYREEE (reference sequence). In nucleotides, the CDR3 is TGTGCCAGCAGCTCACTACAGGGGGCGTTAGGTTATGGCTACACCTTC. As protein: CASSSLQGALGYGYTF.

The V and J genes are TRBV12-3 or TRBV12-4 and TRBJ2-7; perhaps TRBD1 as D (5 bases). The ends were cut back, 6 bases at V and 5 bases at J, with 11 bases in the middle. There are 12 residues in the CDR3. The CDR3 reads CASSLGQNEQYF. CDR3 nucleotides: TGTGCCAGCAGCCTGGGGCAAAACGAGCAGTACTTC.

The V and J genes are TRBV7-9 and TRBJ2-3; 7 bases fit TRBD1. V lost 5 bases to trimming and J lost 0 bases; unmatched junction nucleotides: 2. The CDR3 runs to 14 residues. The germline CDR1 and CDR2 sequences are SEHNR and FQNEAQ (reference sequence). This chain's CDR3 is CASSQDRSTDTQYF. CDR3 nucleotides: TGTGCCAGCAGCCAGGACAGGAGCACAGATACGCAGTATTTT.

The J gene is TRBJ2-5, the V gene TRBV7-2; unclear D gene. Trimming cost V 2 bases and J 3 bases, with 10 bases left between them. The CDR3 runs 14 residues. Germline V gene data show CDR1 as SGHTA and CDR2 as FQGNSA. For the CDR3, the DNA is TGTGCCAGCAGCTTATCAGGTCCCAAAGAGACCCAGTACTTC. It specifies CASSLSGPKETQYF.

The rearrangement links TRBV27 to TRBJ2-7, with 7 bases fitting TRBD1. After removal of 5 bases from V and 1 base from J, the junction contained 5 bases not matched to a gene. The CDR3 runs 14 residues. Germline V gives CDR1 MNHEY, CDR2 SMNVEV (reference sequence). The CDR3 protein is CASSEGAGSYEQYF. CDR3 DNA: TGTGCCAGCAGTGAGGGGGCAGGGTCCTACGAGCAGTACTTC.

The chain is built from TRBV18 and TRBJ1-2; 8 bases fit TRBD1. After removal of 6 bases from V and 0 bases from J, the junction contained 3 bases not matched to a gene. CDR1 and CDR2 from the germline V gene are KGHSH and LQKENI. The CDR3 runs 14 residues. The CDR3: CASSQGATNYGYTF. CDR3 coding DNA: TGTGCCAGCTCCCAGGGGGCCACTAACTATGGCTACACCTTC.

The chain carries TRBV6-5 and TRBJ1-2; D might be TRBD1 (6 bases). Looked up from germline, CDR1 is MNHEY and CDR2 is SVGAGI. V was shortened by 6 bases and J by 3 bases, with 14 bases between the two germline ends. The CDR3 totals 14 residues. This CDR3 is CASSRSQGDYGYTF. The CDR3 nucleotides read TGTGCCAGCAGCCGTTCACAGGGTGACTATGGCTACACCTTC.

CDR3 loop: CASSQVWTTTQETQYF. DNA of the CDR3: TGTGCCAGCAGCCAAGTATGGACTACCACTCAAGAGACCCAGTACTTC. The chain combines TRBV3-1 (or the pseudogene TRBV3-2) with TRBJ2-5, with D tentatively TRBD2 (6 bases). Trimming took off 1 base at V and 2 bases at J, with 14 bases between the two ends. The CDR3 is 16 residues long. Looked up from germline, CDR1 is LGHDT and CDR2 is YNNKEL (reference sequence).

The rearrangement uses TRBV5-1 and TRBJ1-1; a weak D match, TRBD1 (6 bases). From germline, CDR1 is SGHRS and CDR2 YFSETQ. The germline V and J ends were trimmed by 4 bases and 0 bases, with 10 bases remaining between them. The CDR3 totals 14 residues. CDR3 nucleotides: TGCGCCAGCAGCGGACAGAACATGAACACTGAAGCTTTCTTT. It is translated as CASSGQNMNTEAFF.

There are a few counts of this clone. The chain links TRBV7-2 to TRBJ2-1; 7 bases agree with TRBD2. CDR1 and CDR2 from the germline V gene are SGHTA and FQGNSA. This CDR3 spans 16 amino acids. V was pared by 0 bases and J by 4 bases, with 6 bases of the junction left unmatched. CDR3 in amino acids: CASSLARGSGYNEQFF. The CDR3 nucleotides read TGTGCCAGCAGCTTAGCGCGGGGGAGCGGATACAATGAGCAGTTCTTC.

The chain employs TRBV27 and TRBJ2-2; possibly TRBD2 for D (6 bases). CDR1 MNHEY and CDR2 SMNVEV come from the germline V gene (reference sequence). The V gene lost 5 bases and the J gene lost 4 bases, with 14 bases spanning the gap. The CDR3 loop spans 15 amino acids. This CDR3 reads CASSPWDGGTGELFF. DNA for the CDR3: TGTGCCAGCAGTCCCTGGGACGGGGGCACCGGGGAGCTGTTTTTT.

This rearrangement joins TRBV2 to TRBJ1-1, with a weak D call TRBD1 (5 bases). Deletions cut 4 bases from V and 1 base from J, with 16 bases between. The length of the CDR3 is 16 residues. Per germline, CDR1 SNHLY and CDR2 FYNNEI. The CDR3 DNA follows: TGTGCCAGCAGTGGCAGGGAGGGTGGGTGGAACACTGAAGCTTTCTTT. It is translated as CASSGREGGWNTEAFF.

This clone was observed a single time. The CDR3 DNA reads as TGTGCCAGCAGTTACGCAACAGGGGTCCCATCTTATTTT. Protein: CASSYATGVPSYF. V is TRBV6-2 or TRBV6-3 and J is TRBJ1-3, with 7 nucleotides matching TRBD1. The germline CDR1 and CDR2 sequences are MNHEY and SVGEGT. Losses at the gene ends were 2 bases for V and 16 bases for J; bases not matched to a gene: 11. The CDR3 extends over 13 amino acids.

The chain has TRBV3-1 (or the pseudogene TRBV3-2) and TRBJ1-1, with D hard to call. With 4 bases removed from V and 8 bases from J, the gap between germline ends came to 17 bases. CDR1 is LGHDT and CDR2 is YNNKEL in the germline V gene (reference sequence). The CDR3 loop spans 14 amino acids. The CDR3: CASSPYGRAGEAFF. The CDR3 DNA reads as TGTGCCAGCAGCCCCTACGGTAGGGCGGGAGAAGCTTTCTTT.

The chain is built from TRBV3-1 (or the pseudogene TRBV3-2) and TRBJ2-7; tentatively, D is TRBD2 (5 bases). Trimming cost V 4 bases and J 2 bases, with 15 bases left between them. Germline V gene sequence: CDR1 LGHDT, CDR2 YNNKEL (reference sequence). The CDR3 contains 15 residues. CDR3 loop: CASSLDGVLAYEQYF. The CDR3 DNA sequence: TGTGCCAGCAGCCTCGATGGGGTACTAGCCTACGAGCAGTACTTC.

V is TRBV11-2 and J is TRBJ2-1, with D unresolved. The length of the CDR3 is 15 residues. The V end lost 1 base, the J end lost 12 bases, and 19 bases lay between the germline ends. From germline, CDR1 is SGHAT and CDR2 FQNNGV. CDR3 sequence: CASSLGPERVEGQFF. As DNA, the CDR3 is TGTGCCAGCAGCTTAGGCCCCGAACGGGTGGAAGGGCAGTTCTTC.

This chain links TRBV10-3 with TRBJ1-1; 7 nucleotides align to TRBD1. In germline, CDR1 is ENHRY, CDR2 SYGVKD. V trimming: 6 bases; J trimming: 3 bases; junction bases outside the gene matches: 4. The CDR3 runs to 13 residues. CDR3 DNA sequence: TGTGCCATCAGGACAGACAGGGACACTGAAGCTTTCTTT. Residues: CAIRTDRDTEAFF.

The V call is TRBV15, the J call TRBJ2-1; D is possibly TRBD1 (6 bases). This CDR3 contains 15 residues. Between the trimmed V and J ends, which lost 4 bases and 0 bases, there was a span of 10 bases. Germline V gene data show CDR1 as LNHNV and CDR2 as YYDKDF (reference sequence). The CDR3: CATSIDRYSYNEQFF. The DNA of the CDR3 is TGTGCCACCAGCATCGACAGGTACTCCTACAATGAGCAGTTCTTC.

The chain combines TRBV6-5 with TRBJ2-7; perhaps TRBD1 as D (6 bases). The CDR3 length is 15 residues. The V end lost 0 bases, the J end lost 3 bases, and 12 bases lay between the germline ends. CDR1 MNHEY and CDR2 SVGAGI come from the germline V gene. Here the CDR3 DNA reads TGTGCCAGCAGTTACTCATTACAGGGTGTCTACGAGCAGTACTTC. It translates to CASSYSLQGVYEQYF.

The chain links TRBV11-2 to TRBJ2-5; TRBD2 is a possible D gene (6 bases). Germline V gives CDR1 SGHAT, CDR2 FQNNGV. The CDR3 is made up of 16 amino acids. Between the trimmed V and J ends, which lost 5 bases and 2 bases, there was a span of 18 bases. CDR3 residues: CASSRRGLRGQETQYF. For the CDR3, the DNA is TGTGCCAGCAGCCGCCGGGGGTTACGGGGACAAGAGACCCAGTACTTC.

This chain joins TRBV7-9 and TRBJ2-3; unclear D gene. CDR3 length equals 14 residues. The V and J ends lost 5 bases and 1 base respectively, with 10 bases between them. The germline V gene encodes CDR1 SEHNR and CDR2 FQNEAQ (reference sequence). The CDR3 loop reads CASSPRVGTDTQYF. The CDR3 nucleotides read TGTGCCAGCAGCCCTCGGGTGGGCACAGATACGCAGTATTTT.